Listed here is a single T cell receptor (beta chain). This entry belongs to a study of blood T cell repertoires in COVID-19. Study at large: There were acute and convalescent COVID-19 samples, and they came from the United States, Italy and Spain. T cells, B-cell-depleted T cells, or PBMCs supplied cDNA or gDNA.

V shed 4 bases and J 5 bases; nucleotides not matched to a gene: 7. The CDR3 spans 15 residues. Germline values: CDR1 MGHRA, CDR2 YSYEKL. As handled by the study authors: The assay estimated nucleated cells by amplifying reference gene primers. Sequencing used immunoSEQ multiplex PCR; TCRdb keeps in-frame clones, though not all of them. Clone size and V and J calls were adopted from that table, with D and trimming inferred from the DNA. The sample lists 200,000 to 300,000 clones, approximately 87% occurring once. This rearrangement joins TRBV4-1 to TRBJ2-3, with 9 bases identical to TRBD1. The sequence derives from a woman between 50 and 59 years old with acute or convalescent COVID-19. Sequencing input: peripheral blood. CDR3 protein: CASSLQGARQDTQYF. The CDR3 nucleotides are TGCGCCAGCAGCCTACAGGGGGCGCGACAAGATACGCAGTATTTT.